This TCR beta chain emerged from a study of T cells in Graves' hyperthyroidism and ophthalmopathy. The study, taken as a whole, reports: Most clonotypes that expanded in the thyroid above 0.001 also showed up in blood.

V was shortened by 3 bases and J by 3 bases, with 12 bases between the two germline ends. This CDR3 is 15 amino acids long. This clonotype was seen repeatedly, ten times or more. What it binds is unknown. TCR beta CDR3 sequences were amplified from RNA transcripts. A set of HTBI primers served as the primers for a first-round RT-PCR of the TCR CDR3. Each CDR3 protein gets one entry after TCRdb re-called the multiplex PCR reads with MiXCR. The data show over 500,000 distinct CDR3 sequences, with about 14% seen just once and approximately 15% held by the top ten. The sequenced sample was blood. This TCR came from a woman in her forties with Graves' hyperthyroidism. J is TRBJ2-1 and V is TRBV12-3 or TRBV12-4; D remains ambiguous. The CDR3: CASSFPGNNYNEQFF. CDR3 bases: TGTGCCAGCAGTTTCCCCGGAAACAACTACAATGAGCAGTTCTTC.